This T cell receptor (beta chain) comes out of a study of spatial heterogeneity in lung cancer. Study-wide results and limits: More often at tumor resection than at routine follow-up, ubiquitous expanded tumor TCRs were detected in the blood.

The time point denotes: sample taken at primary tumor resection. Without sorting, whole RNA was sequenced from tumor, nontumor lung or frozen PBMC. The donor population consisted of 72 patients with untreated, early-stage non-small cell lung cancer. This CDR3 region has 12 residues. Per germline, CDR1 DFQATT and CDR2 SNEGSKA (reference sequence). Deletions cut 5 bases from V and 3 bases from J, with 10 bases between. Every TCR cDNA molecule bore its own unique molecular identifier. TCRdb called the 5' RACE reads again in MiXCR, with one record for every CDR3 protein. The table lists roughly 48,000 distinct CDR3 sequences, about 5.8% of them singletons, with over 8.5% in the top ten. This clonotype was seen repeatedly, ten times or more. The antigen is not known.

Sample: PBMCs, taken at surgery. The receptor comes from a male donor with early-stage non-small cell lung cancer. The genes are TRBV20-1 and TRBJ2-5; D not certain. CDR3 sequence reads: CSASPNEETQYF. CDR3 sequence (DNA): TGCAGTGCTTCGCCAAACGAAGAGACCCAGTACTTC.